A selection of T cell receptor beta chains follows, all from one sample in a study of monozygotic twins with inflammatory bowel disease. TCRdb reprocessed the 5' RACE reads; each CDR3 protein has one entry and no DNA is given. Its table lists around 140,000 distinct CDR3 sequences. The sequencing sample was made of blood. The receptors originated from a human donor with ulcerative colitis or Crohn's disease, or a healthy co-twin of an affected twin (not recorded which). Each CDR3 is given with its conserved first and last residue.

v_gene: TRBV20-1
j_gene: TRBJ2-7
CDR3aa: CSADRDRGYEQYF

v_gene: TRBV12-3/TRBV12-4
j_gene: TRBJ1-5
CDR3aa: CASSFSRVGRPQHF

v_gene: TRBV20-1
j_gene: TRBJ1-2
CDR3aa: CSARTTGGVSYGYTF

v_gene: TRBV4-3
j_gene: TRBJ2-3
CDR3aa: CASSQGVGTDTQYF

v_gene: TRBV6-5
j_gene: TRBJ2-2
CDR3aa: CASSLRLAGSGELFF

v_gene: TRBV7-2
j_gene: TRBJ2-1
CDR3aa: CASSLQGGSYNEQFF

v_gene: TRBV5-1
j_gene: TRBJ2-3
CDR3aa: CASSSGTGGTDTQYF

v_gene: TRBV5-1
j_gene: TRBJ2-2
CDR3aa: CASTSGGTNTGELFF

v_gene: TRBV5-1
j_gene: TRBJ2-2
CDR3aa: CASSSVPGQSTGELFF

v_gene: TRBV5-4
j_gene: TRBJ2-7
CDR3aa: CASSLAPGRPSGEQYF

v_gene: TRBV20-1
j_gene: TRBJ1-2
CDR3aa: CIPRGRRTNYGYTF

v_gene: TRBV6-2/TRBV6-3
j_gene: TRBJ2-1
CDR3aa: CASRSPSKGRNNEQFF

v_gene: TRBV7-9
j_gene: TRBJ2-1
CDR3aa: CASSLWRGPYNEQFF

v_gene: TRBV5-1
j_gene: TRBJ1-2
CDR3aa: CASSSGLAIDGYTF

v_gene: TRBV4-3
j_gene: TRBJ1-1
CDR3aa: CASSQWSDYEAFF

v_gene: TRBV5-1
j_gene: TRBJ2-2
CDR3aa: CASSPWTSSGTGELFF

v_gene: TRBV20-1
j_gene: TRBJ2-1
CDR3aa: CSAPRPSDNEQFF

v_gene: TRBV27
j_gene: TRBJ2-6
CDR3aa: CASSFSLRAGANVLTF

v_gene: TRBV7-6
j_gene: TRBJ2-7
CDR3aa: CASSTGTGGYEQYF

v_gene: TRBV7-3
j_gene: TRBJ2-3
CDR3aa: CASSLTSRVTDTQYF

v_gene: TRBV7-9
j_gene: TRBJ2-5
CDR3aa: CASTLTGAGRTQYF

v_gene: TRBV7-9
j_gene: TRBJ1-1
CDR3aa: CASSPPRGQGENTEAFF

v_gene: TRBV20-1
j_gene: TRBJ2-3
CDR3aa: CSVIRAVTDTQYF

v_gene: TRBV27
j_gene: TRBJ2-4
CDR3aa: CASSYRGIAKNIQYF

v_gene: TRBV5-4
j_gene: TRBJ1-6
CDR3aa: CASSTGQGRYNSPLHF

v_gene: TRBV4-3
j_gene: TRBJ1-4
CDR3aa: CASSQDLTGYEKLFF

v_gene: TRBV24-1
j_gene: TRBJ2-1
CDR3aa: CATSASRANHNEQFF

v_gene: TRBV5-6
j_gene: TRBJ2-1
CDR3aa: CASSLTSGGDASDEQFF

v_gene: TRBV27
j_gene: TRBJ2-3
CDR3aa: CASSLSGWRSPRTDTQYF

v_gene: TRBV19
j_gene: TRBJ1-1
CDR3aa: CASSMARTGGETFF

v_gene: TRBV5-1
j_gene: TRBJ1-6
CDR3aa: CASSLDGTGDSPLHF

v_gene: TRBV3-1
j_gene: TRBJ2-7
CDR3aa: CASSLSGTSFYEQYF

v_gene: TRBV7-9
j_gene: TRBJ2-5
CDR3aa: CASSLVGTAQETQYF

v_gene: TRBV5-1
j_gene: TRBJ1-5
CDR3aa: CASSWNTGDNQPQHF

v_gene: TRBV12-3/TRBV12-4
j_gene: TRBJ2-7
CDR3aa: CASRRGTETYEQYF

v_gene: TRBV10-2
j_gene: TRBJ2-6
CDR3aa: CASKATSGSSGANVLTF

v_gene: TRBV6-6
j_gene: TRBJ2-7
CDR3aa: CATGTVDVYEQYF

v_gene: TRBV20-1
j_gene: TRBJ1-1
CDR3aa: CSANPDPNTEAFF

v_gene: TRBV7-3
j_gene: TRBJ2-3
CDR3aa: CASSLSGGGSDTQYF

v_gene: TRBV4-1
j_gene: TRBJ2-7
CDR3aa: CASSQVGSHEQYF

v_gene: TRBV24-1
j_gene: TRBJ2-2
CDR3aa: CATRASGTANTGELFF

v_gene: TRBV5-1
j_gene: TRBJ2-7
CDR3aa: CASSEGANNEQYF

v_gene: TRBV20-1
j_gene: TRBJ1-6
CDR3aa: CSARDWLQGSSSYNSPLHF

v_gene: TRBV4-3
j_gene: TRBJ2-2
CDR3aa: CASSQDRPGANTGELFF

v_gene: TRBV6-2/TRBV6-3
j_gene: TRBJ1-3
CDR3aa: CASRRTGESSGNTIYF

v_gene: TRBV20-1
j_gene: TRBJ2-5
CDR3aa: CSAINAGTFETQYF

v_gene: TRBV2
j_gene: TRBJ2-2
CDR3aa: CASRDTRGTGELFF

v_gene: TRBV5-1
j_gene: TRBJ2-4
CDR3aa: CASSSRGFGDIQYF

v_gene: TRBV6-5
j_gene: TRBJ2-7
CDR3aa: CASSYSPTGTYEQYF

v_gene: TRBV20-1
j_gene: TRBJ2-7
CDR3aa: CSARDPGGYSYEQYF

v_gene: TRBV20-1
j_gene: TRBJ2-7
CDR3aa: CSPTRTVRNLPEQYF